The 5 T cell receptor beta chains given below trace back to one sample, sequenced in a study of blood T cell repertoires in COVID-19. Generated by immunoSEQ multiplex PCR, the TCRdb table keeps only in-frame clones and is missing some. Of under 400,000 clones listed, approximately 89% were seen once; the top ten hold roughly 2%. The sample comprised PBMCs or T cells enriched from blood (not recorded which). The receptors were sampled from a man aged 35 to 55 in a cohort exposed to, infected with or recovered from COVID-19 (not recorded which).

The V and J genes are TRBV30 and TRBJ2-6, with D unclear. Germline loops: CDR1 GTSNPN, CDR2 SVGIG (reference sequence). Trimming pared 5 bases from V and 5 bases from J, leaving 7 bases between. The CDR3 is 12 residues long. CDR3 sequence reads: CAWGPWANVLTF. DNA of the CDR3: TGTGCCTGGGGTCCCTGGGCCAACGTCCTGACTTTC. The entire variable domain, with the rest obtained from reference TRBV30 and TRBJ2-6, is as follows: SQTIHQWPATLVQPVGSPLSLECTVEGTSNPNLYWYRQAAGRGLQLLFYSVGIGQISSEVPQNLSASRPQDRQFILSSKKLLLSDSGFYLCAWGPWANVLTFGAGSRLTVL.

This clone was found a few times. V and J are TRBV28 and TRBJ2-7; 7 bases are shared with TRBD2. V gave up 3 bases and J gave up 2 bases; unmatched junction bases: 4. This CDR3 has 14 amino acids. The germline CDR1 and CDR2 sequences are MDHEN and SYDVKM. In DNA form, the CDR3 reads TGTGCCAGCAGTTTTCGGGGGAGGGCCTACGAGCAGTACTTC. This gives the protein CASSFRGRAYEQYF. Drawing the rest from reference TRBV28 and TRBJ2-7, the complete variable domain is DVKVTQSSRYLVKRTGEKVFLECVQDMDHENMFWYRQDPGLGLRLIYFSYDVKMKEKGDIPEGYSVSREKKERFSLILESASTNQTSMYLCASSFRGRAYEQYFGPGTRLTVT.

This chain uses TRBV2 with TRBJ1-6; TRBD1 might be the D (6 bases). Per germline, CDR1 SNHLY and CDR2 FYNNEI. The CDR3 is made up of 14 amino acids. V was shortened by 5 bases and J by 7 bases, with 12 bases between the two germline ends. The DNA for the CDR3 is TGTGCCAGCAGTACCGGGACAAACAATTCACCCCTCCACTTT. Protein sequence: CASSTGTNNSPLHF.

This rearrangement joins TRBV6-1 to TRBJ1-2; D ambiguous. The CDR3 extends over 12 amino acids. Trimming removed 3 bases at V and 4 bases at J, with 6 bases between. Per germline, CDR1 MNHNS and CDR2 SASEGT. The DNA for the CDR3 is TGTGCCAGCAGTGACAGGTTCTATGGCTACACCTTC. Its translation: CASSDRFYGYTF.

This clone was seen only a few times. The chain employs TRBV5-1 and TRBJ1-3; 7 nucleotides agree with TRBD1. The V gene end was trimmed by 3 bases and the J gene end by 0 bases; junction bases not matched to a gene: 6. This CDR3 spans 16 amino acids. The germline V gene has CDR1 SGHRS and CDR2 YFSETQ. The CDR3 region is CASSSRTGDSGNTIYF. CDR3 bases: TGCGCCAGCAGCTCACGTACAGGGGACTCTGGAAACACCATATATTTT.